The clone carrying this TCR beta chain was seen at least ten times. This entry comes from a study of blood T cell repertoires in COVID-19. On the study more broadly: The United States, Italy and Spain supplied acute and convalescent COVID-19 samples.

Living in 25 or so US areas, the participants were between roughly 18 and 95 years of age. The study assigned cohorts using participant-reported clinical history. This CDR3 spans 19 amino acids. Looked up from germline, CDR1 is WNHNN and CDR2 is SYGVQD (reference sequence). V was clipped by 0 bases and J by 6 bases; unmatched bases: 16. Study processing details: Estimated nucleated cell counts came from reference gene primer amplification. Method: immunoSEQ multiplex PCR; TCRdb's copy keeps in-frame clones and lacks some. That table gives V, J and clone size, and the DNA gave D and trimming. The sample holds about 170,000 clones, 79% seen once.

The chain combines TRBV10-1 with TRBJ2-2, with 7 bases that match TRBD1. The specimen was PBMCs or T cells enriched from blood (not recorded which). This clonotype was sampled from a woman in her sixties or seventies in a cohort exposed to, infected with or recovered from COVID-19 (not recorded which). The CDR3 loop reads CASSESLRPGTDTSGELFF. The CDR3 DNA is TGCGCCAGCAGTGAGTCCTTACGCCCCGGGACAGACACTTCCGGGGAGCTGTTTTTT.